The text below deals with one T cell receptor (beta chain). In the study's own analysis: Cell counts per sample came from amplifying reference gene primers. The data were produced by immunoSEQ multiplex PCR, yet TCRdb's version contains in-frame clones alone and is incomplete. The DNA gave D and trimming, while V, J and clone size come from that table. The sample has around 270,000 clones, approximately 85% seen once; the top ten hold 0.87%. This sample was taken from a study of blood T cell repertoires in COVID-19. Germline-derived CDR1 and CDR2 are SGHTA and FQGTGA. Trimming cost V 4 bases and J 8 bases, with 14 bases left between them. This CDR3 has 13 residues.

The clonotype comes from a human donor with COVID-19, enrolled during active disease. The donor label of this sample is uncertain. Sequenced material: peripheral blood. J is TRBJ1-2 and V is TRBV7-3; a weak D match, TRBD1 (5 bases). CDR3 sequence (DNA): TGTGCCAGCAGCTCCCTCCCGGGGGGGGGCTACACCTTC. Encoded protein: CASSSLPGGGYTF.